A single sample is the source of the 23 T cell receptor beta chains below, sequenced in a study of shared clonotypes between healthy human individuals. Only in-frame clones appear in the TCRdb table, and some are missing; sequencing was by immunoSEQ multiplex PCR. The table records fewer than 1.8 million clones, approximately 98.5% of them present only once. The sequenced sample consisted of naive CD4+ T cells sorted from blood. Subset in this sample: CD45RA+ positively selected. These receptors were collected from a man aged 30 to 45 in good health.

The CDR3 sequence is CASSLLGGWTEAFF. CDR3 sequence (DNA): TGTGCCAGCAGCTTACTGGGGGGTTGGACTGAAGCTTTCTTT. The chain employs TRBV7-2 and TRBJ1-1; D is possibly TRBD1 (5 bases). The V gene lost 2 bases and the J gene lost 5 bases, with 12 bases spanning the gap. Germline lookup yields CDR1 SGHTA and CDR2 FQGNSA. The CDR3 covers 14 residues.

The chain is built from TRBV6-5 and TRBJ2-4; possibly TRBD2 for D (6 bases). The V end lost 0 bases, the J end lost 4 bases, and 7 bases lay between the germline ends. Per germline, CDR1 MNHEY and CDR2 SVGAGI. The CDR3 is 14 residues long. CDR3 loop: CASSYSGLKNIQYF. In DNA form, the CDR3 reads TGTGCCAGCAGTTACTCAGGACTAAAAAACATTCAGTACTTC.

The V call is TRBV2, the J call TRBJ1-2, with TRBD1 matching 7 bases. Germline CDR1 and CDR2: SNHLY and FYNNEI. CDR3 length: 13 amino acids. V shed 5 bases, J shed 4 bases, and the junction held 4 bases outside the gene matches. This chain's CDR3 is CASSQGEVYGYTF. In DNA form, the CDR3 reads TGTGCCAGCAGTCAGGGGGAGGTCTATGGCTACACCTTC.

This chain uses TRBV27 with TRBJ2-3, with 14 bases that match TRBD2. The germline V gene has CDR1 MNHEY and CDR2 SMNVEV (reference sequence). V trimming: 5 bases; J trimming: 6 bases; junction bases outside the gene matches: 4. This CDR3 has 15 residues. In nucleotides, the CDR3 is TGTGCCAGCAGTACTGGACTAGCGGGAGGCGATACGCAGTATTTT. Translation gives CASSTGLAGGDTQYF.

This rearrangement joins TRBV10-3 to TRBJ2-1, with 8 bases fitting TRBD2. The V segment lost 5 bases and the J segment 7 bases; nucleotides outside the gene matches: 7. Germline V gives CDR1 ENHRY, CDR2 SYGVKD. CDR3 length: 14 residues. The CDR3 region is CAISLSGSLNEQFF. The CDR3 region has the DNA TGTGCCATCAGTCTAAGCGGGAGTTTAAATGAGCAGTTCTTC.

In DNA, the CDR3 is TGTGCCAGCTCCTCCAGGGGCGAGGAAGAGACCCAGTACTTC. It is translated as CASSSRGEEETQYF. The V call is TRBV18, the J call TRBJ2-5, with D tentatively TRBD1 (6 bases). The CDR3 sequence is 14 residues long. CDR1 KGHSH and CDR2 LQKENI come from the germline V gene. V lost 6 bases and J lost 3, with 14 bases in between.

The chain joins TRBV5-1 to TRBJ2-7; D not certain. Trimming pared 10 bases from V and 0 bases from J, leaving 14 bases between. Germline-derived CDR1 and CDR2 are SGHRS and YFSETQ. This CDR3 is built from 13 residues. CDR3 sequence reads: CACSSGRSYEQYF. Here the CDR3 DNA reads TGCGCCTGCTCCTCAGGACGCTCCTACGAGCAGTACTTC. The full variable domain, its missing parts supplied by reference TRBV5-1 and TRBJ2-7, is KAGVTQTPRYLIKTRGQQVTLSCSPISGHRSVSWYQQTPGQGLQFLFEYFSETQRNKGNFPGRFSGRQFSNSRSEMNVSTLELGDSALYLCACSSGRSYEQYFGPGTRLTVT.

This clone was counted once. V and J are TRBV7-9 and TRBJ2-1; D may be TRBD2 (6 bases). CDR1 is SEHNR, CDR2 FQNEAQ, per germline (reference sequence). The CDR3 contains 17 residues. V dropped 1 base and J dropped 7 bases, with 20 bases sitting between them. The CDR3: CASSLETLATPHNEQFF. The CDR3, as DNA: TGTGCCAGCAGCTTAGAAACCCTAGCGACGCCCCATAATGAGCAGTTCTTC.

This chain connects TRBV5-1 to TRBJ2-7; 9 bases are a match to TRBD1. After removal of 0 bases from V and 1 base from J, the junction contained 5 bases not matched to a gene. This CDR3 is 16 amino acids long. Germline V gene data show CDR1 as SGHRS and CDR2 as YFSETQ. The DNA for the CDR3 is TGCGCCAGCAGCTTGGTAACAGGGGGCGCGTCCTACGAGCAGTACTTC. Its protein is CASSLVTGGASYEQYF.

The chain uses TRBV4-3 and TRBJ1-5; D uncertain. V was trimmed by 0 bases and J by 5 bases, leaving 11 bases between them. Germline loops: CDR1 LGHNA, CDR2 YSLEER. The CDR3 loop spans 15 amino acids. The CDR3 region is CASSQDAGIDQPQHF. CDR3 DNA: TGCGCCAGCAGCCAAGATGCGGGGATCGATCAGCCCCAGCATTTT.

The genes are TRBV5-6 and TRBJ2-6; no definite D call. The CDR3 consists of 17 residues. The germline gives CDR1 SGHDT, CDR2 YYEEEE. V dropped 1 base and J dropped 0 bases, with 11 bases sitting between them. The CDR3 spells CASSLYHSISGANVLTF. The CDR3 nucleotides read TGTGCCAGCAGCTTGTATCACAGCATCTCTGGGGCCAACGTCCTGACTTTC.

V gene TRBV6-6 combines with J gene TRBJ2-1; D not certain. This CDR3 has 14 residues. V was trimmed by 0 bases and J by 10 bases, leaving 13 bases between them. Germline CDR1 is MNHNY and CDR2 is SVGAGI (reference sequence). CDR3 nucleotide sequence: TGTGCCAGCAGTTACTCTGGGCCACGTTGGGAGCAGTTCTTC. Amino acids: CASSYSGPRWEQFF.

The V gene is TRBV28, the J gene TRBJ1-5; possible D gene TRBD1, 6 bases. CDR1 is MDHEN and CDR2 is SYDVKM in the germline V gene. The V end lost 11 bases, the J end lost 4 bases, and 15 bases lay between the germline ends. The CDR3 consists of 13 residues. DNA for the CDR3: TGTGCCTCTCATCGGGGGCCAAATCAGCCCCAGCATTTT. Protein: CASHRGPNQPQHF.

The CDR3 DNA sequence: TGTGCCAGCAGCTTAATAATTAGCGGAAACAATGAGCAGTTCTTC. It encodes CASSLIISGNNEQFF. The chain couples TRBV7-2 to TRBJ2-1; maybe TRBD2 (6 bases). Deletions cut 2 bases from V and 5 bases from J, with 13 bases between. Germline CDR1 is SGHTA and CDR2 is FQGNSA. The CDR3 consists of 15 residues.

V gene TRBV28 combines with J gene TRBJ2-7; 8 positions match TRBD1. The ends lost 3 bases at V and 4 bases at J; junction bases unmatched: 8. This CDR3 region has 15 residues. The germline V gene has CDR1 MDHEN and CDR2 SYDVKM. The CDR3 loop reads CASSFHRGYGYEQYF. CDR3 DNA sequence: TGTGCCAGCAGTTTTCACAGGGGGTATGGTTACGAGCAGTACTTC.

The gene calls are TRBV7-2 and TRBJ2-1; perhaps TRBD1 as D (5 bases). This CDR3 comprises 14 residues. Germline CDR1 and CDR2: SGHTA and FQGNSA. The V end lost 2 bases, the J end lost 7 bases, and 12 bases lay between the germline ends. Here the CDR3 DNA reads TGTGCCAGCAGCTTATCTTATGGGGCGAATGAGCAGTTCTTC. Protein sequence: CASSLSYGANEQFF.

This chain links TRBV14 with TRBJ2-5; possible D gene TRBD1, 6 bases. V was shortened by 5 bases and J by 4 bases, with 17 bases between the two germline ends. The germline gives CDR1 SGHDN, CDR2 FVKESK. The CDR3 is 15 residues long. The CDR3 coding sequence is TGTGCCAGCAGCGTGCCGTGGGGGCAAGGAGAGACCCAGTACTTC. This gives the protein CASSVPWGQGETQYF.

The chain is built from TRBV27 and TRBJ1-4; TRBD1 aligns across 10 bases. V shed 6 bases, J shed 8 bases, and the junction held 12 bases outside the gene matches. CDR3 length equals 16 residues. Germline assignment: CDR1 MNHEY and CDR2 SMNVEV (reference sequence). The CDR3: CASSDRGRVDREKLFF. In DNA form, the CDR3 reads TGTGCCAGCAGCGACAGGGGGCGCGTGGACAGGGAAAAACTGTTTTTT.

The V call is TRBV19, the J call TRBJ1-2; a possible D gene is TRBD1 (6 bases). V lost 5 bases and J lost 7, with 23 bases in between. The CDR3 is 16 residues long. Germline lookup yields CDR1 LNHDA and CDR2 SQIVND (reference sequence). The CDR3 DNA reads as TGTGCCAGTAGTTTTGGGCTTGGGGGCGTTGGAAGTGGCTACACCTTC. This translates into CASSFGLGGVGSGYTF.

This rearrangement joins TRBV4-3 to TRBJ1-1; D not resolved. V lost 4 bases, J lost 8 bases, and 14 bases lay in between. Germline V gene lookup returns CDR1 LGHNA and CDR2 YSLEER. CDR3 length: 13 residues. CDR3 nucleotides: TGCGCCAGCAGCCCGATAGCGGGGATAGAAGCTTTCTTT. Translation: CASSPIAGIEAFF.

The rearrangement uses TRBV5-1 and TRBJ1-1; no reliable D call. Germline V gives CDR1 SGHRS, CDR2 YFSETQ. V lost 4 bases and J lost 0, with 10 bases in between. The CDR3 has 14 residues. The CDR3, as DNA: TGCGCCAGCAGCCAAATCTCCATGAACACTGAAGCTTTCTTT. Protein product: CASSQISMNTEAFF.

The chain links TRBV27 to TRBJ2-7, with D possibly TRBD1 on 6 matching bases. Trimming took off 1 base at V and 9 bases at J, with 19 bases between the two ends. Germline V lookup: CDR1 MNHEY, CDR2 SMNVEV (reference sequence). CDR3 length: 15 amino acids. CDR3 in amino acids: CASSLWGDRTQGQYF. The CDR3 DNA reads as TGTGCCAGCAGTTTATGGGGCGACAGGACCCAGGGGCAGTACTTC.

The V gene is TRBV7-3, the J gene TRBJ2-1; possible D gene TRBD1, 6 bases. Between the trimmed V and J ends, which lost 4 bases and 4 bases, there was a span of 20 bases. From germline, CDR1 is SGHTA and CDR2 FQGTGA. The CDR3 spans 17 residues. The CDR3 DNA reads as TGTGCCAGCAGCTCCCTAGGGGGAAGGCAGGGTTACAATGAGCAGTTCTTC. Its translation is CASSSLGGRQGYNEQFF.